The 6 T cell receptor beta chains in this list originate from one sample, sequenced in a study of CD8 T cells in ankylosing spondylitis. MiXCR, run by TCRdb on the 5' RACE reads, gives a single entry per CDR3 protein. The table includes 30,000 or so distinct CDR3 sequences, about 5.3% detected once. The specimen sequenced was blood, either unsorted or a sorted T cell fraction (not recorded which). The receptors stem from a female donor with ankylosing spondylitis or in good health (not recorded which).

This clonotype was counted ten times or more. V is TRBV9 and J is TRBJ2-1; D gene unclear. V lost 0 bases to trimming and J lost 5 bases, with 12 bases between them. The CDR3 spans 15 residues. The germline V gene has CDR1 SGDLS and CDR2 YYNGEE. The CDR3 region is CASSVGQRSHNEQFF. CDR3 nucleotides: TGTGCCAGCAGCGTAGGCCAGAGAAGCCACAATGAGCAGTTCTTC. The whole variable domain, filled in from reference TRBV9 and TRBJ2-1, reads DSGVTQTPKHLITATGQRVTLRCSPRSGDLSVYWYQQSLDQGLQFLIQYYNGEERAKGNILERFSAQQFPDLHSELNLSSLELGDSALYFCASSVGQRSHNEQFFGPGTRLTVL.

By frequency in the sample, this clonotype is medium-sized. The chain uses TRBV21-1 and TRBJ2-5. TRBV21-1 is a pseudogene. The CDR3 is made up of 11 amino acids. The CDR3 sequence is CASSLRETQYF. The DNA of the CDR3 is TGTGCCAGCAGCCTTAGGGAGACCCAGTACTTC.

At least ten counts were recorded for this clonotype. The V and J genes are TRBV9 and TRBJ2-7; 7 bases agree with TRBD1. Germline V gene data show CDR1 as SGDLS and CDR2 as YYNGEE. The CDR3 spans 13 residues. The V and J ends lost 4 bases and 6 bases, in that order; junction bases with no gene match: 7. This CDR3 reads CASSQGQASEQYF. The DNA for the CDR3 is TGTGCCAGCAGCCAAGGACAGGCTAGCGAGCAGTACTTC.

In its sample, this clonotype was seen many times. The chain joins TRBV9 to TRBJ2-5; either TRBD1 or TRBD2 may supply D (5 bases each). Germline V gene lookup returns CDR1 SGDLS and CDR2 YYNGEE. The CDR3 spans 14 residues. With 2 bases removed from V and 4 bases from J, the gap between germline ends came to 12 bases. CDR3 DNA: TGTGCCAGCAGCGTTGGGGACCTTAGAGAGACCCAGTACTTC. This translates into CASSVGDLRETQYF.

This clonotype has ten or more counts. The chain recombines TRBV9 with TRBJ1-3; D uncertain. V gave up 0 bases and J gave up 0 bases, with 13 bases separating them. The CDR3 contains 17 residues. Per the germline V gene, CDR1 is SGDLS and CDR2 is YYNGEE. CDR3 loop: CASSVVGSANSGNTIYF. The DNA of the CDR3 is TGTGCCAGCAGCGTAGTAGGGTCAGCAAACTCTGGAAACACCATATATTTT. Together with reference TRBV9 and TRBJ1-3, the CDR3 gives the full variable domain: DSGVTQTPKHLITATGQRVTLRCSPRSGDLSVYWYQQSLDQGLQFLIQYYNGEERAKGNILERFSAQQFPDLHSELNLSSLELGDSALYFCASSVVGSANSGNTIYFGEGSWLTVV.

This clonotype was counted at least ten times. V is TRBV9 and J is TRBJ2-5; D gene uncertain. The V end lost 2 bases, the J end lost 2 bases, and 7 bases lay between the germline ends. Germline-derived CDR1 and CDR2 are SGDLS and YYNGEE. This CDR3 has 13 amino acids. CDR3 loop: CASSVSSQETQYF. The CDR3 bases are TGTGCCAGCAGCGTCTCCTCTCAAGAGACCCAGTACTTC.